A single sample gave rise to the 10 T cell receptor beta chains below, sequenced in a study of response to subunit inactivated influenza vaccine. TCRdb reanalysed the RT-PCR reads using MiXCR and keeps one entry per CDR3 protein. The sample includes 450,000 to 600,000 distinct CDR3 sequences, around 7.7% of them seen just once. The sequences come from PBMCs from blood, collected less than 30 months after vaccination. These receptors all stem from a man aged 45-69 years who received an inactivated influenza vaccine.

The J gene is TRBJ2-3, the V gene TRBV5-1, with a tentative D call TRBD1 (6 bases). Trimming left V 5 bases short and J 4 bases short, with 14 bases between. Germline CDR1 and CDR2: SGHRS and YFSETQ. CDR3 size: 14 residues. In DNA, the CDR3 is TGCGCCAGCAGAAACACCCAGGGGTCAGATACGCAGTATTTT. Protein: CASRNTQGSDTQYF. Drawing the rest from reference TRBV5-1 and TRBJ2-3, the complete variable domain is KAGVTQTPRYLIKTRGQQVTLSCSPISGHRSVSWYQQTPGQGLQFLFEYFSETQRNKGNFPGRFSGRQFSNSRSEMNVSTLELGDSALYLCASRNTQGSDTQYFGPGTRLTVL.

The V gene is TRBV5-5, the J gene TRBJ2-7, with unresolved D. The CDR3 is made up of 13 amino acids. The ends were cut back, 9 bases at V and 3 bases at J, with 16 bases in the middle. The germline V gene encodes CDR1 SGHKS and CDR2 YYEKEE (reference sequence). CDR3 in DNA: TGTGCCATCGGCTCGGGCGTCCTCTACGAGCAGTACTTC. Its protein product is CAIGSGVLYEQYF.

This clonotype was observed many times. The gene calls are TRBV7-9 and TRBJ2-2, with 7 positions matching TRBD2. CDR3 length: 16 residues. The V segment lost 2 bases and the J segment 6 bases; nucleotides outside the gene matches: 9. Per germline, CDR1 SEHNR and CDR2 FQNEAQ (reference sequence). The CDR3 here is CASSLPPGGGPGELFF. CDR3 bases: TGTGCCAGCAGCTTACCCCCGGGGGGAGGCCCCGGGGAGCTGTTTTTT.

This clonotype occurred many times. The chain carries TRBV24-1 and TRBJ2-1; the match to TRBD1 covers 9 bases. V trimming: 4 bases; J trimming: 6 bases; junction bases outside the gene matches: 9. CDR1 and CDR2 from the germline V gene are KGHDR and SFDVKD. CDR3 size: 16 residues. This chain's CDR3 is CATSDEGTGSGNEQFF. The CDR3 DNA sequence: TGTGCCACCAGTGACGAAGGGACAGGGAGTGGCAATGAGCAGTTCTTC.

This clonotype was detected only a few times. V is TRBV11-2 and J is TRBJ1-5; a weak D match, TRBD1 (5 bases). The CDR3 sequence is 13 residues long. Germline V gene lookup returns CDR1 SGHAT and CDR2 FQNNGV. The V gene lost 5 bases and the J gene lost 6 bases, with 11 bases spanning the gap. CDR3 DNA sequence: TGTGCCAGCAGCCCGGGGCGCGTTCAGCCCCAGCATTTT. This sequence encodes CASSPGRVQPQHF.

Ten or more counts support this clonotype. The rearrangement uses TRBV9 and TRBJ1-1, with 9 bases lining up with TRBD1. Germline loops: CDR1 SGDLS, CDR2 YYNGEE. With V trimmed by 5 bases and J by 6 bases, 8 bases remained unmatched. The CDR3 covers 14 residues. The CDR3 nucleotides are TGTGCCAGCAGAGACAGGGGGGGGACCCCTGAAGCTTTCTTT. This sequence encodes CASRDRGGTPEAFF.

This clonotype was picked up many times. The rearrangement joins TRBV12-3 or TRBV12-4 to TRBJ2-5; D gene uncertain. The germline V and J ends were trimmed by 6 bases and 5 bases, with 10 bases remaining between them. There are 12 residues in the CDR3. CDR3: CASSSGLETQYF. The CDR3 DNA reads as TGTGCCAGCAGCTCCGGTCTGGAGACCCAGTACTTC.

This clonotype was counted ten times or more. The gene calls are TRBV3-1 and TRBJ1-4; no firm D call. V shed 3 bases and J shed 5 bases, with 10 bases lying between them. Germline loops: CDR1 LGHDT, CDR2 YNNKEL (reference sequence). The CDR3 is made up of 14 amino acids. The CDR3 nucleotides read TGTGCCAGCAGCCAGGCTGGGAAAAATGAAAAACTGTTTTTT. This translates into CASSQAGKNEKLFF.

This clonotype was counted only a few times. This chain uses TRBV7-2 with TRBJ2-1, with D perhaps matching TRBD2 (6 bases). Trimming stripped 1 base from V and 10 bases from J, with 14 bases between. Germline V lookup: CDR1 SGHTA, CDR2 FQGNSA. This CDR3 contains 14 residues. CDR3 amino acids: CASSLGRTTKEQFF. The CDR3 DNA is TGTGCCAGCAGCTTAGGGCGGACTACCAAGGAGCAGTTCTTC.

DNA for the CDR3: TGTGCCAGCAGTTTAAACGCACAGGGATTGTTTGATGAGCAGTTCTTC. Translated, it gives CASSLNAQGLFDEQFF. The chain has TRBV12-3 or TRBV12-4 and TRBJ2-1, with TRBD1 as a possible D gene (6 bases). This CDR3 is 16 amino acids long. Between the trimmed V and J ends, which lost 2 bases and 8 bases, there was a span of 19 bases.